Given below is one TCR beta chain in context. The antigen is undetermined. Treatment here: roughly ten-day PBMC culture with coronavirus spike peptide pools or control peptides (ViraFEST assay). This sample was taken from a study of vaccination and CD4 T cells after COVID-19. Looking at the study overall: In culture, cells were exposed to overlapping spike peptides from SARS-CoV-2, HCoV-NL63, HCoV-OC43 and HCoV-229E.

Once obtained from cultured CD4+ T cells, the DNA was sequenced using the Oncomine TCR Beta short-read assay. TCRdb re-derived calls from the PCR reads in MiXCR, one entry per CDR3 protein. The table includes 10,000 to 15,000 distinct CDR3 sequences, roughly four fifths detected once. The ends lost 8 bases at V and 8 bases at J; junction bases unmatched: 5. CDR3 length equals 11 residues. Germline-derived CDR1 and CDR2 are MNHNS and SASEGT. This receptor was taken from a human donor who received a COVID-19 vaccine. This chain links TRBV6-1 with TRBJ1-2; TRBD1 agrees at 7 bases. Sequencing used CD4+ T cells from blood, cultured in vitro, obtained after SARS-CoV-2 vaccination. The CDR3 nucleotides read TGTGCCAGCCGCGACAGGGACGGCTACACCTTC. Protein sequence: CASRDRDGYTF.